Detailed here is one T cell receptor beta chain. Its antigen remains unidentified. Base qualities are missing; no much larger clone stands one base away. These data come from a study of T cells in localized non-small cell lung cancer (dated by TCRdb to 2018 to 2021). In terms of the full investigation: Comparing tumors with uninvolved tumor-adjacent lungs, the study looked at the T cell repertoires of approximately 240 patients with early-stage NSCLC. The cohort consisted of 236 treatment-naive NSCLC patients whose localized lung tumors had been resected. The mean age of the NSCLC patients was 60 to 85 years, with 120 to 150 men and around 110 women. The investigation overall reported the following: Because multi-region sequencing of the tumors was not done, intratumor heterogeneity could not be ruled out. Of the top 100 tumor clones, a median of 57 were detected in paired uninvolved adjacent lung; 28 were also among that lung's top 100. Longer overall survival was associated with higher T cell density in blood, whereas shorter survival was associated with higher clonality in adjacent lung. Uninvolved tumor-adjacent lung showed the highest T cell clonality, higher than tumor, which suggests more focused antigenic responses in the adjacent lung. Because the study design was exploratory, TCR variables were selected using unadjusted p-values without false-discovery rate correction.

Spanning cysteine to phenylalanine, the CDR3 consists of 14 amino acids. Of all the DNA, just the CDR3 is kept, 42 bases in frame from base 1. CDR1 and CDR2, per the germline V gene, are SGHRS and YFSETQ. Cut back by 4 bases and 1 base, the V and J ends lie 11 bases apart. At diagnosis, tumor, uninvolved tumor-adjacent lung and peripheral blood were collected and then preserved as a mix of FFPE and fresh-frozen material. For TCR repertoire profiling, blood samples were analyzed as peripheral blood mononuclear cells. TCR beta CDR3 regions were sequenced from DNA using the immunoSEQ Assay. For the original study's pipeline: To compute T cell density, TCR beta template counts were normalized to usable DNA, which was estimated by amplifying housekeeping genes. Richness was estimated using the preseqR package, with extrapolation to 400,000 templates for PBMC samples and to 120,000 templates for tissue samples. Clonality was calculated as one minus Pielou's evenness. Tissue-enriched TCRs were identified through differential abundance testing performed on productive amino-acid clonotypes, with a minimum total count of 5 and an alpha of 0.1. The Jaccard Index and the Morisita Overlap Index were used to quantify repertoire overlap between compartments. GLIPH grouped TCR beta CDR3s together with public tetramer-defined viral CDR3s, and a viral motif had to include at least three viral sequences and also show V-gene enrichment. TCRdb took over this immuneACCESS table, retaining in-frame rearrangements with V and J assigned. Such tables are incomplete; in checked studies, under half of the missing clones stem from an unresolved V gene, and the remainder is unexplained. The DNA gave D and trimming, while V, J and clone size come from that table. A total of some 14,000 clones appear in this sample, roughly four fifths of them only once. The top ten clones comprise 4.1% of the sample.

The chain joins TRBV5-1 to TRBJ1-1; the D segment cannot be called with confidence. The source material was peripheral blood, sampled before any cancer treatment. This receptor was obtained from a female donor over 55 with stage I squamous cell lung carcinoma. The nucleotide sequence is given as TGCGCCAGCAGCCCGACTTCAGAGAACACTGAAGCTTTCTTT. The encoded protein is CASSPTSENTEAFF.